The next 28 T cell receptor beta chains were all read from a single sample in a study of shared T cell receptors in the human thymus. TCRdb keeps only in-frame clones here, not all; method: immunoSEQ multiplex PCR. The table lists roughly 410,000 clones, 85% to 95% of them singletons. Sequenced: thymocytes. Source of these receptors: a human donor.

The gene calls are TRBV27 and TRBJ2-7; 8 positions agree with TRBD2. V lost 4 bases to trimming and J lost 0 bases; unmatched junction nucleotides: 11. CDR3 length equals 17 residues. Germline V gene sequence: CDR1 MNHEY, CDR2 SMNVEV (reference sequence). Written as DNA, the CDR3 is TGTGCCAGCAGTTCCTTACTAGCGGCAATGAGCTCCTACGAGCAGTACTTC. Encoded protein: CASSSLLAAMSSYEQYF.

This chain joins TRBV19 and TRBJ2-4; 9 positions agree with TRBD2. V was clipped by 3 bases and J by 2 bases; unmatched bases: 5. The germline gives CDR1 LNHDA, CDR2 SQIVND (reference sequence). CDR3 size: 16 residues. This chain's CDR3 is CASSIRLAVTKNIQYF. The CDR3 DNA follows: TGTGCCAGTAGTATCAGACTAGCGGTAACCAAAAACATTCAGTACTTC.

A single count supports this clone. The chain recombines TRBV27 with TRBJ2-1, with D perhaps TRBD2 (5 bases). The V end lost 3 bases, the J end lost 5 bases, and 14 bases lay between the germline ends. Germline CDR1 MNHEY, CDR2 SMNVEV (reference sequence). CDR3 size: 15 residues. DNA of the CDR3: TGTGCCAGCAGTTTGGTGCTAGCAGCCAACAATGAGCAGTTCTTC. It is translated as CASSLVLAANNEQFF.

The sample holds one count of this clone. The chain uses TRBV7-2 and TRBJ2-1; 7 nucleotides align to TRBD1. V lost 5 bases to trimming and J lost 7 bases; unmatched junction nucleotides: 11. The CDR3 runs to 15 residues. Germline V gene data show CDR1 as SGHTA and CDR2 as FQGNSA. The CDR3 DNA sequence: TGTGCCAGCAGCCCTTACGAGGGGGCCGGGAATGAGCAGTTCTTC. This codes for CASSPYEGAGNEQFF.

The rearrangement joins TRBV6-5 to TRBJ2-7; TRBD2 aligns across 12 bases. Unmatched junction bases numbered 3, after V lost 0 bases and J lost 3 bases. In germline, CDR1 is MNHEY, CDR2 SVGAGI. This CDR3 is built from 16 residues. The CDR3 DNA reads TGTGCCAGCAGTTACTCCACTAGCGGGAGGTTCTACGAGCAGTACTTC. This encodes CASSYSTSGRFYEQYF.

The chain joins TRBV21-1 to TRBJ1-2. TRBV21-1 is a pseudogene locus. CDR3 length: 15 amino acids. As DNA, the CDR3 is TGTGCCAGCAGCAAAGAGGGGAGGCAGGGGCATGGCTACACCTTC. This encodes CASSKEGRQGHGYTF.

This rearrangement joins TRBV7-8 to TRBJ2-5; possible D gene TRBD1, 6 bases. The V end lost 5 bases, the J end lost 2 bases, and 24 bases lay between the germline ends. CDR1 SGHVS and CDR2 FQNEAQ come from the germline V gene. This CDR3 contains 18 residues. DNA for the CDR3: TGTGCCAGCAGCAAACAGGGCTCGAATAGTTGGAGACAAGAGACCCAGTACTTC. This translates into CASSKQGSNSWRQETQYF.

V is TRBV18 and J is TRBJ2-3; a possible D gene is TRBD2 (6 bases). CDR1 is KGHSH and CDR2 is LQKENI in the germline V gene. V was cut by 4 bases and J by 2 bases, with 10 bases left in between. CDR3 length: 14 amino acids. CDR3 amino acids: CASSRAGYTDTQYF. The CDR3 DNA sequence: TGTGCCAGCTCACGTGCGGGGTACACAGATACGCAGTATTTT.

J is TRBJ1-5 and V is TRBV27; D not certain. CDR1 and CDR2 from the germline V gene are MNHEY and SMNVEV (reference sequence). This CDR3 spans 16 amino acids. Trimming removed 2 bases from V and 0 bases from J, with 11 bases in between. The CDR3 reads CASSLGGRDSNQPQHF. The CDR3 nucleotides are TGTGCCAGCAGTTTAGGTGGTCGGGATAGCAATCAGCCCCAGCATTTT.

The CDR3 spells CASTQTGDTGELFF. The CDR3 coding sequence is TGTGCCAGCACTCAGACGGGGGACACCGGGGAGCTGTTTTTT. The chain uses TRBV28 and TRBJ2-2; D is possibly TRBD2 (6 bases). The V end lost 7 bases, the J end lost 3 bases, and 12 bases lay between the germline ends. CDR3 length: 14 residues. Per germline, CDR1 MDHEN and CDR2 SYDVKM.

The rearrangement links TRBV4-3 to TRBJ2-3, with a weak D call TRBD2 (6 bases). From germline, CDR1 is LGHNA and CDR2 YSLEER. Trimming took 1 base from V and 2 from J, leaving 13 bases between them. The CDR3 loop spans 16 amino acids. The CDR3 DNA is TGCGCCAGCAGCCAAGGTTGGCTAGCGCACACAGATACGCAGTATTTT. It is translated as CASSQGWLAHTDTQYF.

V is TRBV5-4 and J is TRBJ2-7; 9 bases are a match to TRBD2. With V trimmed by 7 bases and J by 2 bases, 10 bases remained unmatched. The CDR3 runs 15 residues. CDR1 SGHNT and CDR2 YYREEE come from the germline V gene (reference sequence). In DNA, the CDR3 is TGTGCCAGCGGTGGTTCGGCGGGAGGGCCCTACGAGCAGTACTTC. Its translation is CASGGSAGGPYEQYF.

The CDR3 nucleotides are TGTGCCAGCAGGGGGATCGGAGCGGGAAAAACGGGCACAGATACGCAGTATTTT. Translation: CASRGIGAGKTGTDTQYF. This chain uses TRBV28 with TRBJ2-3; 7 bases align to TRBD2. J lost 1 base, V lost 6 bases, and 16 bases had no gene match. CDR1 MDHEN and CDR2 SYDVKM come from the germline V gene. This CDR3 region has 18 residues.

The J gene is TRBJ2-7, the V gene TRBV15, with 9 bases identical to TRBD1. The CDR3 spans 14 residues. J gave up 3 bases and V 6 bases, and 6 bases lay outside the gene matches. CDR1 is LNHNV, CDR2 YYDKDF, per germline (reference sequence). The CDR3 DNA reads TGTGCCACCAGTCCGGGACAGGGACACTACGAGCAGTACTTC. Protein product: CATSPGQGHYEQYF.

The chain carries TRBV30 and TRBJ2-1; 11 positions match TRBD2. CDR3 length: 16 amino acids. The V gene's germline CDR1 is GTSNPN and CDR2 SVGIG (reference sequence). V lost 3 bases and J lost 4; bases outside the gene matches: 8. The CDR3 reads CAWSGPGTSGYNEQFF. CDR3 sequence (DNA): TGTGCCTGGAGCGGCCCCGGGACTAGCGGATACAATGAGCAGTTCTTC.

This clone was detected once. The CDR3 region has the DNA TGCAGCGTTGGGAGGCGTGGGAGGGTTGGCTACACCTTC. Translating gives CSVGRRGRVGYTF. V gene TRBV29-1 combines with J gene TRBJ1-2; D call uncertain. V gave up 4 bases and J gave up 7 bases, with 16 bases separating them. This CDR3 spans 13 amino acids. Germline CDR1 reads SQVTM; CDR2 reads ANQGSEA.

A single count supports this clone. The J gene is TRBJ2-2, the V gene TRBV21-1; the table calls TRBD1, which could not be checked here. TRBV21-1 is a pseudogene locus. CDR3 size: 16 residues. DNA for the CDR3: TGTGCCAGCAGCAAGTCGGACAGGGGGAACACCGGGGAGCTGTTTTTT. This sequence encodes CASSKSDRGNTGELFF.

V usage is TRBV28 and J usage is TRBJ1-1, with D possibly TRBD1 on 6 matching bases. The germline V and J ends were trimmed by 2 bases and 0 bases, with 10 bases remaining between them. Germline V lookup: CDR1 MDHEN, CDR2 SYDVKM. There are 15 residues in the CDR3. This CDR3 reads CASSLGQLLNTEAFF. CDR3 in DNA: TGTGCCAGCAGTTTAGGACAGCTCTTGAACACTGAAGCTTTCTTT.

This chain's CDR3 is CASSFGHVPNSPLHF. Here the CDR3 DNA reads TGTGCCAGCAGTTTCGGCCACGTTCCCAATTCACCCCTCCACTTT. The chain joins TRBV28 to TRBJ1-6; the D is unclear. Trimming took off 3 bases at V and 7 bases at J, with 13 bases between the two ends. This CDR3 has 15 amino acids. The V gene's germline CDR1 is MDHEN and CDR2 SYDVKM.

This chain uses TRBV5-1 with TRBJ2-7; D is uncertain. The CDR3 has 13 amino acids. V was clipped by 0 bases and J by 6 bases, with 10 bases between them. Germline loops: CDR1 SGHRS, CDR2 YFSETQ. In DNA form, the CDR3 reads TGCGCCAGCAGCTTGGTTTACCGCGTCGAGCAGTACTTC. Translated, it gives CASSLVYRVEQYF.

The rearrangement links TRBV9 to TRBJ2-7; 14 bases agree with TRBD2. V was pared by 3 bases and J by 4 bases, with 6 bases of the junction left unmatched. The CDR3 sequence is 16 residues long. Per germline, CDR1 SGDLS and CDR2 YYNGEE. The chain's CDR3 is CASSGGTSGSTYEQYF. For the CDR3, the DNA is TGTGCCAGCAGCGGGGGGACTAGCGGGAGTACGTACGAGCAGTACTTC.

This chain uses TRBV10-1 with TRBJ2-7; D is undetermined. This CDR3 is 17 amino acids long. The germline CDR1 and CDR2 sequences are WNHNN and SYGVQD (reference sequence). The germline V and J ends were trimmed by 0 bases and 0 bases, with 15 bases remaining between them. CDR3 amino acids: CASSESTQGPSSYEQYF. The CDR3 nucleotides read TGCGCCAGCAGTGAGTCGACTCAAGGACCCTCCTCCTACGAGCAGTACTTC.

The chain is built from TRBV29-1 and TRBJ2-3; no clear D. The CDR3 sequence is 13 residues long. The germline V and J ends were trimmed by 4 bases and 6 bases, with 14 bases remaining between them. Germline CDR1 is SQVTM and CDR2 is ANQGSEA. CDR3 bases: TGCAGCGTTGCCAATGGACCCCGGGATACGCAGTATTTT. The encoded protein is CSVANGPRDTQYF.

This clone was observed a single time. The CDR3 DNA reads as TGCGCCAGCAGCCAAGGGACTAGCGGGAGAGCCACAGATACGCAGTATTTT. It specifies CASSQGTSGRATDTQYF. V is TRBV4-1 and J is TRBJ2-3; TRBD2 aligns across 13 bases. The length of the CDR3 is 17 residues. J lost 2 bases, V lost 1 base, and 3 bases had no gene match. From germline, CDR1 is MGHRA and CDR2 YSYEKL.

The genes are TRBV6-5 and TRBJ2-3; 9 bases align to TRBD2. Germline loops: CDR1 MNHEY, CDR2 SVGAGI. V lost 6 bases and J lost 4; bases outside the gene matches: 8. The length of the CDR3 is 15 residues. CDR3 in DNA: TGTGCCAGCAGAACGGGACTAGCCGGACCAGATACGCAGTATTTT. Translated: CASRTGLAGPDTQYF.

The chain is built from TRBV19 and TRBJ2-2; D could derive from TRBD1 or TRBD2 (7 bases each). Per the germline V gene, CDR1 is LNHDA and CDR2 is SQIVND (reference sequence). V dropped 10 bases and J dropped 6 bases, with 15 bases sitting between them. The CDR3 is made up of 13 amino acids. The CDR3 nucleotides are TGTGCCATCACAGGGGAGGGTCCCGGGGAGCTGTTTTTT. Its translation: CAITGEGPGELFF.

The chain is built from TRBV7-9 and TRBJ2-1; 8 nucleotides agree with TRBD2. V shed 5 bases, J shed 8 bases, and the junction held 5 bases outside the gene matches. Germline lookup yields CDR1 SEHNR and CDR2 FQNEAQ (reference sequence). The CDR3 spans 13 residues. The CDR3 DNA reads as TGTGCCAGCAGCCCCAGACTAGCGCATGAGCAGTTCTTC. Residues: CASSPRLAHEQFF.

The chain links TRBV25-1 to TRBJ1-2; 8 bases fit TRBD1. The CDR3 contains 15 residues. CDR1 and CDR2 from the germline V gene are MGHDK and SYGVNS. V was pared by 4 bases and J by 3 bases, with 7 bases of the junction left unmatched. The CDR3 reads CASSALDRGDYGYTF. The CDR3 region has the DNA TGTGCCAGCAGTGCTCTCGACAGGGGCGACTATGGCTACACCTTC.